Listed here is a single TCR beta chain. The CDR3 contains 15 residues. V lost 0 bases, J lost 4 bases, and 12 bases lay in between. Germline values: CDR1 PRHDT, CDR2 FYEKMQ (reference sequence). Original processing notes: Nucleated cell number was recorded as an estimate derived from reference gene primer amplification. The method was immunoSEQ multiplex PCR; TCRdb's version includes in-frame clones alone and lacks a portion of them. The V and J calls and the clone size are those of that table, but D and trimming were determined from the DNA. Of around 86,000 clones in the sample, around 82% are singletons; the top ten hold over 10%. These data are taken from a study of blood T cell repertoires in COVID-19. Study details: T cells, B-cell-depleted T cells, or PBMCs provided the cDNA or gDNA that served as material.

Sequenced material: peripheral blood. This sequence was found in a human donor in a cohort sampled during active COVID-19. The chain links TRBV13 to TRBJ1-1, with D possibly being TRBD1 (6 bases). The CDR3 nucleotides are TGTGCCAGCAGCTTAGGTAACAGGGTCAGCACTGAAGCTTTCTTT. Residues: CASSLGNRVSTEAFF.